This TCR beta chain was identified during a study of CD8+ T cells in alopecia areata (dated by TCRdb to the late 2010s). Describing the broader study: High-throughput TCRbeta sequencing was used to examine T cell clonal expansion in alopecia areata in both the C3H/HeJ mouse model and human patients. TCRbeta CDR3 regions were amplified by immunoSEQ multiplex PCR with 35 Vbeta forward and 13 Jbeta reverse primers. RNA was obtained with the PAXgene miRNA kit for fixed scalp, the miRNeasy kit for PBMCs, and the RNeasy kit for mouse skin. Human TCRbeta sequencing covered scalp tissue and sorted CD4+ and CD8+ peripheral blood T cells from patchy and totalis/universalis alopecia areata patients and healthy controls. Clonality in the scalp was compared among normal scalp (n=4), patchy alopecia areata scalp (n=8), and alopecia totalis/universalis scalp (n=8). Overall study results and their limits: Compared with normal scalp, lesional scalp had higher clonality and more expanded CD8+ clones, particularly in alopecia totalis/universalis, a pattern that suggests antigenic drive. Unlike mouse skin, where gammadelta T cells dominate, normal human skin contains resident alphabeta T cells that get sequenced too, which complicates analysis of the scalp TCR repertoire. Shared TCR sequences between patients were less evident than in mice, which may be partly attributable to HLA diversity in the patient population.

PBMCs were separated by density centrifugation and stained for CD3, CD4 and CD8, after which CD4+ and CD8+ T cells were sorted on a FACSAria. Scalp biopsies and blood samples were obtained from unaffected controls. Turning to this clone: Its antigen is unknown. No much larger clonotype is one base removed from it; base qualities were not supplied.

The library was prepared using the immunoSEQ multiplex PCR assay. RNA was extracted from all samples and reverse transcribed into cDNA as template for TCR sequencing. First-strand cDNA was synthesized with SuperScript III using a 2:1 mix of oligo-dT and random hexamers. A synthetic immune receptor repertoire was used to assess amplification bias, and residual bias was removed computationally. The authors' analysis ran thus. After raw reads were preprocessed to remove errors, the CDR3 was defined following IMGT conventions as running from the conserved cysteine to phenylalanine. To get clonality, Shannon entropy was normalized by log2 of the number of productive unique TCRs and the result was subtracted from 1. CD4 or CD8 identity of scalp clones was inferred by cross-referencing scalp TCRbeta sequences with sorted blood CD4 and CD8 repertoires. Not all clones reach the TCRdb copy of this immuneACCESS table, which keeps in-frame sequences only. Checked studies attribute under half of the gap to unresolved V genes and leave the rest unexplained. V, J and clone size are those of that table, while D and trimming were read from the DNA. The sample table shows fewer than 110,000 clones, and roughly half are seen once. The ten largest clonotypes hold 8.8% of the sample.

Measured from the cysteine to the phenylalanine, the CDR3 is 16 residues long. The kept DNA is CDR3 alone, 48 bases in frame from the first base. The germline V gene sets CDR1 to SGHRS and CDR2 to YFSETQ. Germline trimming: 3 bases from V, 5 bases from J; junction bases outside gene matches: 13. This sequence was found in a human donor in good health. The sequenced material came from CD4+ T cells sorted from blood. The V and J genes are TRBV5-1 and TRBJ2-5, with 7 middle bases fitting TRBD2. In nucleotide form, the sequence is TGCGCCAGCAGCTCCCTCCCAGCGGGGAAGGGGGAGACCCAGTACTTC. Its protein product is CASSSLPAGKGETQYF.